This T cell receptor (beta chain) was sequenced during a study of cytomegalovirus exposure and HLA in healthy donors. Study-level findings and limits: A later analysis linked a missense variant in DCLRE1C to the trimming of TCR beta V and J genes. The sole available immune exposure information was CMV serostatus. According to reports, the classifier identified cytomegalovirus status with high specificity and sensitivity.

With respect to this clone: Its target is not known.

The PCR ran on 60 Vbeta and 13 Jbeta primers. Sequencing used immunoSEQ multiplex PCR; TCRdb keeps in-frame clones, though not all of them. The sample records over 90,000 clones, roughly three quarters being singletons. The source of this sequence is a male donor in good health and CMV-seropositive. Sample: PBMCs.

This CDR3 reads CASSSLFVGGSGYTF. DNA of the CDR3: TGTGCCAGCAGCTCCCTTTTTGTTGGGGGGTCTGGCTACACCTTC. The rearrangement joins TRBV7-2 to TRBJ1-2; possible D gene TRBD1, 5 bases. The V gene's germline CDR1 is SGHTA and CDR2 FQGNSA. This CDR3 has 15 residues. V was cut by 4 bases and J by 7 bases, with 19 bases left in between.